This entry features one T cell receptor (beta chain) sequence. The protocol was immunoSEQ multiplex PCR, while the TCRdb copy is restricted to in-frame clones and leaves out a portion. The sample shows about 40,000 clones, 88% of them seen only once. The CDR3 consists of 16 residues. CDR1 is GTSNPN and CDR2 is SVGIG in the germline V gene (reference sequence). The ends lost 1 base at V and 7 bases at J; junction bases unmatched: 10. This sample was taken from a study of T cell changes during pregnancy in multiple sclerosis. The sequence derives from a female donor in good health, enrolled as a control in a pregnancy study. The chain uses TRBV30 and TRBJ2-7, with 13 bases lining up with TRBD2. This specimen was peripheral blood, taken in the first trimester of pregnancy. This CDR3 is CAWSERGGLAGREQYF. In DNA, the CDR3 is TGTGCCTGGAGTGAACGGGGGGGACTAGCGGGAAGGGAGCAGTACTTC.